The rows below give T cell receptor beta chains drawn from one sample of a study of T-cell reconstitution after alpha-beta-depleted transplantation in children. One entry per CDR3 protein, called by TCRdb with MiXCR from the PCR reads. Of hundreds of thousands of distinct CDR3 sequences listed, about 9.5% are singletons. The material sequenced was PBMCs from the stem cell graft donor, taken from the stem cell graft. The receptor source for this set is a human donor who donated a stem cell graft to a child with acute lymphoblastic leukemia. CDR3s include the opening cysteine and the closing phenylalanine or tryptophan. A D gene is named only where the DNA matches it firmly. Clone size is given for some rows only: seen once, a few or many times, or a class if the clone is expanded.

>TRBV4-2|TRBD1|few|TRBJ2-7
CASSQEGQTSYEQYF
TGTGCCAGCAGCCAAGAGGGACAGACCTCCTACGAGCAGTACTTC
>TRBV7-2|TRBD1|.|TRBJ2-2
CASSSRTGGTGELFF
TGTGCCAGCAGCTCGCGGACAGGGGGCACCGGGGAGCTGTTTTTT
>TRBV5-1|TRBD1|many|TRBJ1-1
CASSGGQGLAEAFF
TGCGCCAGCAGCGGGGGACAGGGTCTCGCTGAAGCTTTCTTT
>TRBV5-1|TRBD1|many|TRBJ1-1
CASSLTGQGNTEAFF
TGCGCCAGCAGCTTGACGGGACAGGGGAACACTGAAGCTTTCTTT
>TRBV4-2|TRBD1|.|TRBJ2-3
CASSQATGGATDTQYF
TGTGCCAGCAGCCAAGCGACAGGGGGTGCCACAGATACGCAGTATTTT
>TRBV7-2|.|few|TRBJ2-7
CASSLKPAEVVHEQYF
TGTGCCAGCAGCTTAAAACCTGCCGAGGTGGTCCACGAGCAGTACTTC
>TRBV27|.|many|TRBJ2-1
CASRGVTSFEQFF
TGTGCCAGCAGGGGGGTTACCTCTTTTGAGCAGTTCTTC
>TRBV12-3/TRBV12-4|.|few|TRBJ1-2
CASTVTGPNYGYTF
TGTGCCAGCACCGTGACAGGACCTAACTATGGCTACACCTTC
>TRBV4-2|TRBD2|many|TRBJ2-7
CASSQDGTTGSRYEQYF
TGTGCCAGCAGCCAAGATGGGACTACCGGATCGAGGTACGAGCAGTACTTC
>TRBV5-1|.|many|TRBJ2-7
CASSLDPGRQANEQYF
TGCGCCAGCAGCTTGGATCCGGGACGTCAGGCCAACGAGCAGTACTTC
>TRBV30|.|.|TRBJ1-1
CAREGGMNTEAFF
TGTGCCCGTGAGGGGGGTATGAACACTGAAGCTTTCTTT
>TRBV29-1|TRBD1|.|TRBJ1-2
CSVEGGQSVWYGYTF
TGCAGCGTTGAAGGGGGACAGAGTGTCTGGTATGGCTACACCTTC
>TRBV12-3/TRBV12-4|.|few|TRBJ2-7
CASSSPGTPTEQYF
TGTGCCAGCAGCTCTCCCGGGACCCCGACCGAGCAGTACTTC
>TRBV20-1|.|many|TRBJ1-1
CSAREWGGAFF
TGCAGTGCTAGAGAGTGGGGTGGGGCTTTCTTT
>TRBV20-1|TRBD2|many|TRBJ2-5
CSARDPSGGQETQYF
TGCAGTGCTAGAGACCCTAGCGGGGGACAAGAGACCCAGTACTTC
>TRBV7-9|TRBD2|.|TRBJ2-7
CASSPSWQGSGDEQYF
TGTGCCAGCAGCCCAAGTTGGCAGGGAAGCGGGGACGAGCAGTACTTC
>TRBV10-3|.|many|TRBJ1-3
CAISEKASGALSGNTIYF
TGTGCCATCAGTGAAAAAGCATCGGGAGCTCTCTCTGGAAACACCATATATTTT
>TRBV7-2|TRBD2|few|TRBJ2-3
CASSISGVSTDTQYF
TGTGCCAGCAGTATTAGCGGGGTGAGCACAGATACGCAGTATTTT
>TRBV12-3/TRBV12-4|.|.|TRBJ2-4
CASCTTGSTKNIQYF
TGTGCCAGCTGTACAACAGGGTCCACCAAAAACATTCAGTACTTC
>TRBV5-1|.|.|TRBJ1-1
CASSLPASNTEAFF
TGCGCCAGCAGCCTCCCCGCCTCGAACACTGAAGCTTTCTTT
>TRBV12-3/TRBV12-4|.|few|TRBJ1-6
CASSPRVGLDNSPLHF
TGTGCCAGCAGTCCCCGAGTGGGGCTTGATAATTCACCCCTCCACTTT
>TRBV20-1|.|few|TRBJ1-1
CSASLFLGGTEAFF
TGCAGTGCTAGTCTTTTCCTGGGGGGCACTGAAGCTTTCTTT
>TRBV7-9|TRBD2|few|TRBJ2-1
CASSLIAGEFNEQFF
TGTGCCAGCAGCTTAATAGCGGGGGAATTCAATGAGCAGTTCTTC
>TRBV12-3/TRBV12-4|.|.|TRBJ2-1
CASSFPPGYNEQFF
TGTGCCAGCAGTTTTCCCCCAGGGTACAATGAGCAGTTCTTC
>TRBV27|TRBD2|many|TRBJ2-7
CASSLGEGEQYF
TGTGCCAGCAGTCTAGGGGAGGGGGAGCAGTACTTC
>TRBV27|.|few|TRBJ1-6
CASSLGGVGSPLHF
TGTGCCAGCAGTTTGGGGGGTGTGGGTTCACCCCTCCACTTT
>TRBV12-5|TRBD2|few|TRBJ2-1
CASGLGKAGGEQFF
TGTGCTAGTGGTTTGGGAAAAGCGGGGGGAGAGCAGTTCTTC
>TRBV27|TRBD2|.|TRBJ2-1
CASSAPAGGPNEQFF
TGTGCCAGCAGTGCCCCAGCGGGGGGGCCCAATGAGCAGTTCTTC
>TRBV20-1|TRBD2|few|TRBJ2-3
CSPTSGWGTKGPDTQYF
TGCAGTCCCACATCAGGGTGGGGGACTAAGGGCCCAGATACGCAGTATTTT
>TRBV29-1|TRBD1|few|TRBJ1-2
CSVEGQTNYGYTF
TGCAGCGTTGAGGGACAGACTAACTATGGCTACACCTTC
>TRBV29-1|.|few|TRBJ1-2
CSVEVGGDRNYGYTF
TGCAGCGTTGAGGTCGGGGGGGATCGGAACTATGGCTACACCTTC
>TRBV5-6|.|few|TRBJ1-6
CASSADREEASPLHF
TGTGCCAGCAGCGCGGACCGCGAGGAGGCTTCACCCCTCCACTTT
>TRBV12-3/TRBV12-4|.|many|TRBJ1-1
CASTRRGSTEAFF
TGTGCCAGCACCCGTCGGGGGAGCACTGAAGCTTTCTTT